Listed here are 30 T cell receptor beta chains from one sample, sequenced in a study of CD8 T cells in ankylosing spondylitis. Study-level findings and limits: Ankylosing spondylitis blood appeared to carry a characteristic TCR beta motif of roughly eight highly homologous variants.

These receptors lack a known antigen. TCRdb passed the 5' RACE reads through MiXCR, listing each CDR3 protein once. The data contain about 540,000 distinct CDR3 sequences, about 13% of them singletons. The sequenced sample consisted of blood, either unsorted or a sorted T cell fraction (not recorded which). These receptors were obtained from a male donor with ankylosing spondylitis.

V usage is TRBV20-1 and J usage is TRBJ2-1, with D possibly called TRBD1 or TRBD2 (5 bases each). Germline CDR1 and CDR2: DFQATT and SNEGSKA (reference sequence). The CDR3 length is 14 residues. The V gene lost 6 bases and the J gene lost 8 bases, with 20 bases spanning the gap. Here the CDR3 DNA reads TGCAGTGCAAAAACCGGGACGCCGTCCTATGAGCAGTTCTTC. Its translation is CSAKTGTPSYEQFF.

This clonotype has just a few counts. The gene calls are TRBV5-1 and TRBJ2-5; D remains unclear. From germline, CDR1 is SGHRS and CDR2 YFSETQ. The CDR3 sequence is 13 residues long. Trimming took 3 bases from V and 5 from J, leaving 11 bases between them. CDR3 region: CASSWAAEETQYF. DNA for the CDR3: TGCGCCAGCAGCTGGGCAGCCGAGGAGACCCAGTACTTC.

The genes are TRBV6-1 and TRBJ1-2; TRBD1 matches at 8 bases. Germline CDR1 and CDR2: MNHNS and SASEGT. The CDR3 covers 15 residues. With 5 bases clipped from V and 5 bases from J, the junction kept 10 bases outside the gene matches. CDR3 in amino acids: CASSRLGTGLYGYTF. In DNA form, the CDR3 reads TGTGCCAGCAGTCGCCTTGGGACAGGACTATATGGCTACACCTTC.

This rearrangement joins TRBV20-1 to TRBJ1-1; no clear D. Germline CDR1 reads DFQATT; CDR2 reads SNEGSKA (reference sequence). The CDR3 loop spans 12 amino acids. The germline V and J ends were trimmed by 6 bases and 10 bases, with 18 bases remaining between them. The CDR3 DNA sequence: TGCAGTGCGCCCCCGGGGTATGGTCCAGCTTTCTTT. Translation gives CSAPPGYGPAFF.

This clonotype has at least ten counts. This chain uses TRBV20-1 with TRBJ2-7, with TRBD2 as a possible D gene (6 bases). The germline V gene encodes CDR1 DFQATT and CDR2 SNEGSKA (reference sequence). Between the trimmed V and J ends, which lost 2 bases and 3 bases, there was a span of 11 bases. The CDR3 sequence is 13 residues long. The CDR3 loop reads CSARYAGFYEQYF. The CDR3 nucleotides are TGCAGTGCTAGATACGCGGGATTCTACGAGCAGTACTTC.

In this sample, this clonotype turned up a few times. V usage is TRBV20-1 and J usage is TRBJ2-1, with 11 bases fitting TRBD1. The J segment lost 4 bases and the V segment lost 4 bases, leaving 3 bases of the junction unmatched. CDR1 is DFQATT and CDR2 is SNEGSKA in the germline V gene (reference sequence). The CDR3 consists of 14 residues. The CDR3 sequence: CSAMRDRGYNEQFF. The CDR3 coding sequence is TGCAGTGCTATGCGGGACAGGGGGTACAATGAGCAGTTCTTC.

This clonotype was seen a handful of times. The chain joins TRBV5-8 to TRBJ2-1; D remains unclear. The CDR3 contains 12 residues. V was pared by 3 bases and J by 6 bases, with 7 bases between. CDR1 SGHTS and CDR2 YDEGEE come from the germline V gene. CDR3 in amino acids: CASSSPSNEQFF. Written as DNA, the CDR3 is TGTGCCAGCAGCTCCCCTAGCAATGAGCAGTTCTTC.

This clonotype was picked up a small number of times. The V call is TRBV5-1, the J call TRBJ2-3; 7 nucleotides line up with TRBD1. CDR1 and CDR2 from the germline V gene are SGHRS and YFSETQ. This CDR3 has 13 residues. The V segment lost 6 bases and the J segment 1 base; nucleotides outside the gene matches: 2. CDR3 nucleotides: TGCGCCAGCACCGGGACAGGCACAGATACGCAGTATTTT. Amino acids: CASTGTGTDTQYF.

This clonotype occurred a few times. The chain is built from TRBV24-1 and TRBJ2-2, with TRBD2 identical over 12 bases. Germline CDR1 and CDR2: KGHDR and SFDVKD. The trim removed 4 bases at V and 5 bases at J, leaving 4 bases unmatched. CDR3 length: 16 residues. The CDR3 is CATSETTSGRTGELFF. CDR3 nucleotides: TGTGCCACCAGTGAAACAACTAGCGGGAGGACCGGGGAGCTGTTTTTT.

The CDR3 protein is CASSPGLASEQYF. Written as DNA, the CDR3 is TGCGCCAGCAGCCCGGGACTAGCGTCCGAGCAGTACTTC. This chain joins TRBV5-1 and TRBJ2-7; 10 nucleotides agree with TRBD2. This CDR3 has 13 residues. With V trimmed by 4 bases and J by 6 bases, 4 bases remained unmatched. Germline loops: CDR1 SGHRS, CDR2 YFSETQ.

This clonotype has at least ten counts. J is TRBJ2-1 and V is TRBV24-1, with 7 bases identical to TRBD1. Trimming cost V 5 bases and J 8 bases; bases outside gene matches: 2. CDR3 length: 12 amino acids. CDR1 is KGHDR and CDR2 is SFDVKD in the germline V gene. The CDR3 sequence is CATSVQGYEQFF. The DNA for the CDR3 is TGTGCCACCAGTGTACAGGGGTATGAGCAGTTCTTC.

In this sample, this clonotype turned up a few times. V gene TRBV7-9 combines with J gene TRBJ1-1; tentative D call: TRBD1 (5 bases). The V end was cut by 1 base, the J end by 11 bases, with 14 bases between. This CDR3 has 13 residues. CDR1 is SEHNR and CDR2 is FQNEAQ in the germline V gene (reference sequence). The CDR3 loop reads CASSLGGSVGAFF. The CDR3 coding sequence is TGTGCCAGCAGCTTAGGGGGGTCTGTGGGCGCTTTCTTT. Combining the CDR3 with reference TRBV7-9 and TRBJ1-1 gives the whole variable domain DTGVSQNPRHKITKRGQNVTFRCDPISEHNRLYWYRQTLGQGPEFLTYFQNEAQLEKSRLLSDRFSAERPKGSFSTLEIQRTEQGDSAMYLCASSLGGSVGAFFGQGTRLTVV.

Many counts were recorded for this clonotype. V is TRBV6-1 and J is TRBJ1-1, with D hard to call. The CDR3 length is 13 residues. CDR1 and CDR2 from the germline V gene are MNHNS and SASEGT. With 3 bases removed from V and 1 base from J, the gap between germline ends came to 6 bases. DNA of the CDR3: TGTGCCAGCAGTGATCAGTGGAACACTGAAGCTTTCTTT. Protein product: CASSDQWNTEAFF.

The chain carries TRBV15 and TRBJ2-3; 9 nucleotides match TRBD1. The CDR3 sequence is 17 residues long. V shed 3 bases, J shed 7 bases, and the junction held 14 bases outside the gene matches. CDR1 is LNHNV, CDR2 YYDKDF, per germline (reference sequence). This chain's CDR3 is CATSRRLRDREANTQYF. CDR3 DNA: TGTGCCACCAGCAGGAGACTCCGGGACAGGGAGGCTAATACGCAGTATTTT.

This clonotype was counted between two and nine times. CDR3: CASSLPGGTQYF. The CDR3 nucleotides are TGTGCCAGCAGCTTACCGGGGGGGACCCAGTACTTC. The chain employs TRBV7-9 and TRBJ2-5; 7 positions agree with TRBD2. Unmatched junction bases numbered 1, after V lost 2 bases and J lost 7 bases. Germline values: CDR1 SEHNR, CDR2 FQNEAQ (reference sequence). The CDR3 covers 12 residues.

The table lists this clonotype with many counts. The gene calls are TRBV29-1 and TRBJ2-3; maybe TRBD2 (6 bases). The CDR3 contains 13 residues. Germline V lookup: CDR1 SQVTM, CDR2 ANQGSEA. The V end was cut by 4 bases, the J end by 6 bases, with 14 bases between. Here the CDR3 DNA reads TGCAGCGTTGTCCTAATGGCGGGGGATACGCAGTATTTT. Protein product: CSVVLMAGDTQYF.

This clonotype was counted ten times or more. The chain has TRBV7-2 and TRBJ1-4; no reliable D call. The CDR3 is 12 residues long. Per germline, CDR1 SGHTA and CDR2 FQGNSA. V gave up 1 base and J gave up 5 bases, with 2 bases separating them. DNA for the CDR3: TGTGCCAGCAGCTTAGTAAATGAAAAACTGTTTTTT. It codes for CASSLVNEKLFF.

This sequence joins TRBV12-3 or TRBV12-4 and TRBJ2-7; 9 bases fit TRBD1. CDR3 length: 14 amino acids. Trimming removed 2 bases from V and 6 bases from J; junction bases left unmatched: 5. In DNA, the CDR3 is TGTGCCAGCAGTTTACGGGACAGGGAGGCCGAGCAGTACTTC. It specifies CASSLRDREAEQYF.

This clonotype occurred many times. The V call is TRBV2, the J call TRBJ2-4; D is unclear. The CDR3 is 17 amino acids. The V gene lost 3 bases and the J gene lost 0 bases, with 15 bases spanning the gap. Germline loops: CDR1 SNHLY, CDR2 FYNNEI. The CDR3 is CASSDGPGRLAKNIQYF. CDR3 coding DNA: TGTGCCAGCAGTGACGGGCCAGGACGCTTAGCCAAAAACATTCAGTACTTC.

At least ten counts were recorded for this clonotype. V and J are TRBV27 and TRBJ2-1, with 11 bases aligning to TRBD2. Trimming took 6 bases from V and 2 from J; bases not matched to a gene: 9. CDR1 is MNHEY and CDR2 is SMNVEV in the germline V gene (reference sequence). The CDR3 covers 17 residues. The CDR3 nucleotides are TGTGCCAGCAGGGCCAGGGGACTAGCGGCTACCTACAATGAGCAGTTCTTC. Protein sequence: CASRARGLAATYNEQFF.

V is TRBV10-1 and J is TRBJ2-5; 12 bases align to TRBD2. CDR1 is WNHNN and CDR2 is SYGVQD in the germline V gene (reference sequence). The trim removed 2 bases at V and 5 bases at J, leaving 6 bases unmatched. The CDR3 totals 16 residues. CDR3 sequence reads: CASSELAGGPEETQYF. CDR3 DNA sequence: TGCGCCAGCAGTGAGCTAGCGGGAGGGCCGGAGGAGACCCAGTACTTC.

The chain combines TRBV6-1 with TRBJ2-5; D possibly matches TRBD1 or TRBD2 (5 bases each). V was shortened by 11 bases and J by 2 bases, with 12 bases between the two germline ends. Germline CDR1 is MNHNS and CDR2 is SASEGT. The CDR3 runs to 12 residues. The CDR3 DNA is TGTGCCGGGGGACGGGGACAAGAGACCCAGTACTTC. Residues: CAGGRGQETQYF.

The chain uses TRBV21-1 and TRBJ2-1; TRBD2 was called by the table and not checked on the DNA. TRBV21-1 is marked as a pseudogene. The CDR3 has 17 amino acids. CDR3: CASSRETSGRAPDEQFF. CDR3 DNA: TGTGCCAGCAGCAGAGAGACTAGCGGGAGGGCCCCGGATGAGCAGTTCTTC.

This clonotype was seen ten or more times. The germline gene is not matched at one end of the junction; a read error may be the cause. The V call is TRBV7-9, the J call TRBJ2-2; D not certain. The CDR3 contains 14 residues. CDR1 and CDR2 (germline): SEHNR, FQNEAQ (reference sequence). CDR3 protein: CASSLGSNTGELFF. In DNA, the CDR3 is TGCGCCAGCAGCTTGGGGTCGAACACCGGGGAGCTGTTTTTT.

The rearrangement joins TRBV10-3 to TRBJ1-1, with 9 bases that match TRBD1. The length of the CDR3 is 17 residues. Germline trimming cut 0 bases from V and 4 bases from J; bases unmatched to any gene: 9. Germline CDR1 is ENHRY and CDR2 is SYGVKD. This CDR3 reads CAISESGTGRFGTEAFF. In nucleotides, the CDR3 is TGTGCCATCAGTGAGTCGGGGACAGGGCGTTTTGGCACTGAAGCTTTCTTT.

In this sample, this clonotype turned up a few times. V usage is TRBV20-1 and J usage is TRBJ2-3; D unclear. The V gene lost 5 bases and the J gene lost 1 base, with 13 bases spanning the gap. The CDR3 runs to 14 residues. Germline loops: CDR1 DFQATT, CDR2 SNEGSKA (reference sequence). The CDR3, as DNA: TGCAGTGCTTGGGCTTACACTGGCACAGATACGCAGTATTTT. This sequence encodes CSAWAYTGTDTQYF.

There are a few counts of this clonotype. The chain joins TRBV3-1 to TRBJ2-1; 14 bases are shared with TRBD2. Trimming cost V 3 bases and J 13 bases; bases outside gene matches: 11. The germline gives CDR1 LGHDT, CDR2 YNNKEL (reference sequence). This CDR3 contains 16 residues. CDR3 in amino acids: CASSQPGTSGSPPQFF. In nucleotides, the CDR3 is TGTGCCAGCAGCCAGCCCGGGACTAGCGGGAGTCCCCCACAGTTCTTC.

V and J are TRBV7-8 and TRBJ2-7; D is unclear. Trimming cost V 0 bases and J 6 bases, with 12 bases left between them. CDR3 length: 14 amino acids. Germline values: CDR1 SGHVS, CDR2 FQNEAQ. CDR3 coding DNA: TGTGCCAGCAGCTTAGCGCGCCCTGCTGGCGAGCAGTACGTC. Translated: CASSLARPAGEQYV.

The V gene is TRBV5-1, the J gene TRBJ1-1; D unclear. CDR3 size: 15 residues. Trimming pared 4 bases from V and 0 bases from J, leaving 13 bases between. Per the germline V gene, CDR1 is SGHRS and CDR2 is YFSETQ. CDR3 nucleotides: TGCGCCAGCAGCCCCGAACCGCCCGTGAACACTGAAGCTTTCTTT. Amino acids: CASSPEPPVNTEAFF.

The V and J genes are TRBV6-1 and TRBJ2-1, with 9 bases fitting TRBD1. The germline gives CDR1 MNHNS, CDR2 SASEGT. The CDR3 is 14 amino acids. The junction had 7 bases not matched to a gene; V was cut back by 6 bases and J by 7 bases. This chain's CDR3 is CASRPGQGRNEQFF. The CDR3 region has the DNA TGTGCCAGCAGACCGGGACAGGGTCGAAATGAGCAGTTCTTC.